Below, 27 T cell receptor beta chains from the same sample are listed, as sequenced in a study of patients and donors after allogeneic stem cell transplantation. TCRdb reanalysed the RT-PCR reads using MiXCR and keeps one entry per CDR3 protein. This table has some 880,000 distinct CDR3 sequences, roughly 18% appearing once. Sequenced: blood, either unsorted or a sorted T cell fraction (not recorded which). The source of these receptors is a human donor who was either an allogeneic HSCT recipient or a stem cell or donor lymphocyte infusion donor (not recorded which). It is not recorded whose cells these are; they may come from a transplant donor.

The chain combines TRBV25-1 with TRBJ2-7; no clear D gene. Germline CDR1 MGHDK, CDR2 SYGVNS. The CDR3 is made up of 14 amino acids. Trimming cost V 1 base and J 0 bases, with 7 bases left between them. CDR3 region: CASSESGLSYEQYF. In nucleotides, the CDR3 is TGTGCCAGCAGTGAATCGGGCCTCTCCTACGAGCAGTACTTC.

The chain employs TRBV12-3 or TRBV12-4 and TRBJ2-3, with TRBD2 matching over 7 bases. CDR3 size: 12 residues. The ends lost 3 bases at V and 14 bases at J; junction bases unmatched: 8. The CDR3 loop is CASSLKSGGGYF. CDR3 DNA: TGTGCCAGCAGTTTGAAGTCCGGCGGGGGGTATTTT.

The V call is TRBV7-2, the J call TRBJ1-2, with D possibly being TRBD1 (6 bases). V was trimmed by 5 bases and J by 3 bases, leaving 16 bases between them. The CDR3 loop spans 15 amino acids. From germline, CDR1 is SGHTA and CDR2 FQGNSA. The CDR3 spells CASSPYGTPDYGYTF. CDR3 in DNA: TGTGCCAGCAGCCCGTACGGGACACCCGACTATGGCTACACCTTC. Complete variable domain (other parts from reference TRBV7-2 and TRBJ1-2): GAGVSQSPSNKVTEKGKDVELRCDPISGHTALYWYRQSLGQGLEFLIYFQGNSAPDKSGLPSDRFSAERTGGSVSTLTIQRTQQEDSAVYLCASSPYGTPDYGYTFGSGTRLTVV.

The chain recombines TRBV12-3 or TRBV12-4 with TRBJ1-2; TRBD1 matches at 10 bases. This CDR3 spans 16 amino acids. The V segment lost 2 bases and the J segment 2 bases; nucleotides outside the gene matches: 5. The CDR3 here is CASSLRDRGRNYGYTF. CDR3 coding DNA: TGTGCCAGCAGTTTAAGGGACAGGGGTAGGAACTATGGCTACACCTTC.

V gene TRBV5-1 combines with J gene TRBJ2-7; D remains unclear. This CDR3 has 14 amino acids. Germline V gene lookup returns CDR1 SGHRS and CDR2 YFSETQ. V was shortened by 0 bases and J by 2 bases, with 9 bases between the two germline ends. CDR3 sequence (DNA): TGCGCCAGCAGCTTGGATCGGCATGCCTACGAGCAGTACTTC. Protein: CASSLDRHAYEQYF.

Here the CDR3 reads CAISEYGYEQYF. Written as DNA, the CDR3 is TGTGCCATCAGTGAGTACGGGTACGAGCAGTACTTC. V and J are TRBV10-3 and TRBJ2-7; D unclear. The CDR3 extends over 12 amino acids. With 1 base removed from V and 4 bases from J, the gap between germline ends came to 5 bases. CDR1 and CDR2 (germline): ENHRY, SYGVKD.

V gene TRBV29-1 combines with J gene TRBJ1-1; tentative D call: TRBD1 (6 bases). Trimming removed 5 bases at V and 4 bases at J, with 14 bases between. Germline-derived CDR1 and CDR2 are SQVTM and ANQGSEA. The CDR3 consists of 13 residues. CDR3 sequence: CSVNKGGGTEAFF. As DNA, the CDR3 is TGCAGCGTTAACAAGGGGGGGGGCACTGAAGCTTTCTTT.

A few counts support this clonotype. The gene calls are TRBV6-2 or TRBV6-3 and TRBJ1-2; D might be TRBD1 (5 bases). V lost 6 bases and J lost 5, with 16 bases in between. Germline CDR1 and CDR2: MNHEY and SVGEGT. The CDR3 loop spans 14 amino acids. The DNA for the CDR3 is TGTGCCAGCAGCCCCCCCGGGGGAGGGTATGGCTACACCTTC. Amino acids: CASSPPGGGYGYTF.

The chain employs TRBV10-3 and TRBJ2-1, with D tentatively TRBD1 (6 bases). Germline CDR1 and CDR2: ENHRY and SYGVKD. The CDR3 covers 13 residues. V lost 4 bases and J lost 8, with 12 bases in between. The CDR3 sequence is CAISGGPGDEQFF. CDR3 sequence (DNA): TGTGCCATCAGTGGAGGCCCAGGGGATGAGCAGTTCTTC.

This clonotype was recorded many times. The chain employs TRBV6-5 and TRBJ1-2, with D unclear. Trimming took off 2 bases at V and 1 base at J, with 2 bases between the two ends. This CDR3 has 12 residues. Germline V gene lookup returns CDR1 MNHEY and CDR2 SVGAGI. CDR3 nucleotide sequence: TGTGCCAGCAGTTACAGTAACTATGGCTACACCTTC. This translates into CASSYSNYGYTF.

This clonotype has more than one count but fewer than ten. The chain joins TRBV20-1 to TRBJ1-6, with D possibly being TRBD1 (5 bases). Germline CDR1 DFQATT, CDR2 SNEGSKA (reference sequence). The CDR3 length is 14 residues. Trimming cost V 0 bases and J 6 bases, with 9 bases left between them. CDR3: CSARDSQGNSPLHF. The CDR3, as DNA: TGCAGTGCTAGAGACAGCCAGGGTAATTCACCCCTCCACTTT.

The J gene is TRBJ2-1, the V gene TRBV10-3, with TRBD2 matching 10 bases. The CDR3 loop spans 14 amino acids. The J segment lost 8 bases and the V segment lost 4 bases, leaving 5 bases of the junction unmatched. Germline V CDR1 and CDR2: ENHRY, SYGVKD. CDR3 coding DNA: TGTGCCATCAGTGTGGCTAGCGGGAGCGATGAGCAGTTCTTC. It yields the protein CAISVASGSDEQFF.

This clonotype was picked up many times. The genes are TRBV5-6 and TRBJ2-7; TRBD2 matches at 15 bases. CDR3 length: 18 residues. Germline trimming cut 2 bases from V and 1 base from J; bases unmatched to any gene: 7. Germline V lookup: CDR1 SGHDT, CDR2 YYEEEE. CDR3 nucleotide sequence: TGTGCCAGCAGCTTTAGGACTAGCGGGAGGGGCCATTCCTACGAGCAGTACTTC. Its translation is CASSFRTSGRGHSYEQYF.

V usage is TRBV24-1 and J usage is TRBJ2-7, with 12 positions matching TRBD1. This CDR3 is built from 13 residues. Germline trimming cut 7 bases from V and 7 bases from J; bases unmatched to any gene: 4. Germline values: CDR1 KGHDR, CDR2 SFDVKD. CDR3 sequence (DNA): TGTGCCACCAGCGGGACAGGGGGCCGGGAGCAGTACTTC. Residues: CATSGTGGREQYF.

The V gene is TRBV4-3, the J gene TRBJ2-7; D remains ambiguous. The V end was cut by 0 bases, the J end by 1 base, with 7 bases between. Germline CDR1 is LGHNA and CDR2 is YSLEER. The CDR3 runs to 14 residues. CDR3 sequence reads: CASSQEDRSYEQYF. The CDR3 nucleotides are TGCGCCAGCAGCCAAGAAGACCGATCCTACGAGCAGTACTTC.

The chain joins TRBV24-1 to TRBJ2-1; D is unclear. Trimming stripped 3 bases from V and 8 bases from J, with 16 bases between. Germline loops: CDR1 KGHDR, CDR2 SFDVKD. This CDR3 has 15 residues. CDR3 DNA: TGTGCCACCAGTGATCGCGTAGCAAGGCCCGATGAGCAGTTCTTC. Translation gives CATSDRVARPDEQFF.

The chain carries TRBV4-2 and TRBJ2-5; TRBD1 might be the D (5 bases). Trimming removed 4 bases at V and 2 bases at J, with 14 bases between. This CDR3 is built from 15 residues. Per the germline V gene, CDR1 is LGHNA and CDR2 is YNFKEQ. CDR3 nucleotide sequence: TGTGCCAGCAGCCTTACTCCAGGGAATCAAGAGACCCAGTACTTC. Its protein product is CASSLTPGNQETQYF.

This clonotype has only a few counts. This chain links TRBV29-1 with TRBJ1-5, with no clear D. V was cut by 5 bases and J by 1 base, with 12 bases left in between. This CDR3 is built from 14 residues. The germline CDR1 and CDR2 sequences are SQVTM and ANQGSEA. Here the CDR3 DNA reads TGCAGCGTTCCCGGAGTCGGGAGCAATCAGCCCCAGCATTTT. It yields the protein CSVPGVGSNQPQHF.

This clonotype occurred a few times. The V gene is TRBV7-2, the J gene TRBJ2-1; D remains unclear. Trimming pared 5 bases from V and 16 bases from J, leaving 21 bases between. This CDR3 contains 13 residues. In germline, CDR1 is SGHTA, CDR2 FQGNSA. The CDR3 sequence: CASSPLNGAGRFF. Here the CDR3 DNA reads TGTGCCAGCAGCCCCCTAAATGGCGCTGGCCGATTCTTC.

The gene calls are TRBV25-1 and TRBJ1-2; maybe TRBD1 (5 bases). The V gene's germline CDR1 is MGHDK and CDR2 SYGVNS. The CDR3 is 13 residues long. Trimming stripped 3 bases from V and 6 bases from J, with 11 bases between. CDR3 coding DNA: TGTGCCAGCAGTGACGGGGGAGTTCATGGCTACACCTTC. Encoded protein: CASSDGGVHGYTF.

This clonotype was recorded a few times. The chain couples TRBV9 to TRBJ2-1; 9 nucleotides match TRBD2. The CDR3 covers 17 residues. J lost 3 bases, V lost 2 bases, and 9 bases had no gene match. CDR1 is SGDLS and CDR2 is YYNGEE in the germline V gene. The chain's CDR3 is CASSVGGGRARYNEQFF. CDR3 coding DNA: TGTGCCAGCAGCGTGGGGGGCGGGAGGGCCCGCTACAATGAGCAGTTCTTC.

V gene TRBV12-3 or TRBV12-4 combines with J gene TRBJ2-2, with 8 bases matching TRBD1. This CDR3 is built from 16 residues. V lost 3 bases and J lost 2; bases outside the gene matches: 5. CDR3 DNA: TGTGCCAGCAGTTTCCTGACAGGGGACAACACCGGGGAGCTGTTTTTT. It translates to CASSFLTGDNTGELFF.

The chain combines TRBV20-1 with TRBJ2-5; TRBD1 might be the D (6 bases). V was shortened by 4 bases and J by 10 bases, with 28 bases between the two germline ends. The CDR3 has 16 amino acids. CDR1 and CDR2 from the germline V gene are DFQATT and SNEGSKA (reference sequence). DNA of the CDR3: TGCAGTGCTAAGGGGCTAGGGGACATCGTCTTGGTTGGCCAGTACTTC. Translated: CSAKGLGDIVLVGQYF.

This clonotype has more than one count but fewer than ten. The V call is TRBV7-9, the J call TRBJ1-2; D is unresolved. Trimming removed 2 bases at V and 7 bases at J, with 8 bases between. Germline-derived CDR1 and CDR2 are SEHNR and FQNEAQ (reference sequence). CDR3 length equals 12 residues. CDR3 in amino acids: CASSLLESGYTF. The CDR3 DNA reads as TGTGCCAGCAGCTTATTAGAATCTGGCTACACCTTC.

The gene calls are TRBV25-1 and TRBJ2-1; D is undetermined. CDR1 and CDR2 from the germline V gene are MGHDK and SYGVNS. Trimming took off 1 base at V and 0 bases at J, with 13 bases between the two ends. The length of the CDR3 is 17 residues. The CDR3 DNA sequence: TGTGCCAGCAGTGAATTACTATCACAGAGCTCCTACAATGAGCAGTTCTTC. Its protein product is CASSELLSQSSYNEQFF. The whole variable domain, remainder taken from reference TRBV25-1 and TRBJ2-1, is EADIYQTPRYLVIGTGKKITLECSQTMGHDKMYWYQQDPGMELHLIHYSYGVNSTEKGDLSSESTVSRIRTEHFPLTLESARPSHTSQYLCASSELLSQSSYNEQFFGPGTRLTVL.

This clonotype turned up a few times. V usage is TRBV7-2 and J usage is TRBJ1-6, with no clear D. The germline V gene encodes CDR1 SGHTA and CDR2 FQGNSA. This CDR3 has 14 amino acids. With 3 bases removed from V and 5 bases from J, the gap between germline ends came to 8 bases. The CDR3 sequence is CASSFRGDNSPLHF. CDR3 nucleotide sequence: TGTGCCAGCAGCTTTCGTGGAGATAATTCACCCCTCCACTTT.

The rearrangement links TRBV7-3 to TRBJ2-3; 9 bases fit TRBD2. This CDR3 comprises 15 residues. V trimming: 1 base; J trimming: 5 bases; junction bases outside the gene matches: 4. Germline lookup yields CDR1 SGHTA and CDR2 FQGTGA. CDR3 sequence (DNA): TGTGCCAGCAGCTTAATAGCGGGAGTAGGAGATACGCAGTATTTT. Translation gives CASSLIAGVGDTQYF. Full variable domain (missing parts from reference TRBV7-3 and TRBJ2-3): GAGVSQTPSNKVTEKGKYVELRCDPISGHTALYWYRQSLGQGPEFLIYFQGTGAADDSGLPNDRFFAVRPEGSVSTLKIQRTERGDSAVYLCASSLIAGVGDTQYFGPGTRLTVL.